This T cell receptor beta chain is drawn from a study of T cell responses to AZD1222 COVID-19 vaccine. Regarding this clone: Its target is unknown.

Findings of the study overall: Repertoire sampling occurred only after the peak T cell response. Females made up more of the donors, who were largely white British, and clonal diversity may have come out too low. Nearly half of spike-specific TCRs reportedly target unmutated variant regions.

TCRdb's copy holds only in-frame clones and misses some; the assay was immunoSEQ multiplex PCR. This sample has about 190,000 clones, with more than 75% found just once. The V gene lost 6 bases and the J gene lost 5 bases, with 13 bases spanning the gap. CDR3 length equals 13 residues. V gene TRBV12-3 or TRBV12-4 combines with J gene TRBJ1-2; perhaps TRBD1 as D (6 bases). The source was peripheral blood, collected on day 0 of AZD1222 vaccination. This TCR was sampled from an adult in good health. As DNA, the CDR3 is TGTGCCAGCAGCTCAGGACAGCAATATGGCTACACCTTC. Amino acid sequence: CASSSGQQYGYTF.